This T cell receptor beta chain appears in the sequencing data of a study of T cell responses to AZD1222 COVID-19 vaccine. Study outcomes and limitations: Two AZD1222 doses significantly raised spike-specific TCR breadth and depth over controls. Nearly half of unique spike-specific TCRs reportedly avoided B.1.351 and B.1.1.7 mutated regions. Donors, mostly white British, included more females; clonal diversity was possibly underestimated. Repertoires were collected only later (after the peak T cell response had occurred).

Assay used: immunoSEQ multiplex PCR; TCRdb lists only in-frame clones, some missing. The sample has some 130,000 clones, roughly 82% seen once. This clone occurred a few times. Its antigen is currently unknown. Source: peripheral blood, taken on day 0 of AZD1222 vaccination. The TCR comes from an adult in good health.

The CDR3 loop is CASSPTGGSFNVLTF. The CDR3 region has the DNA TGTGCCAGCAGCCCGACAGGGGGCTCATTTAACGTCCTGACTTTC. The gene calls are TRBV7-9 and TRBJ2-6, with TRBD1 identical over 10 bases. This CDR3 spans 15 amino acids. Germline CDR1 reads SEHNR; CDR2 reads FQNEAQ (reference sequence). After removal of 5 bases from V and 10 bases from J, the junction contained 8 bases not matched to a gene.